The present entry profiles one T cell receptor beta chain with its context. The antigen is unknown. This sample is part of a study of cytomegalovirus exposure and HLA in healthy donors. Study findings and constraints: A later analysis linked a missense DCLRE1C variant to TCR beta V- and J-gene trimming. In an earlier analysis, about 87% or about 30%: the productive usage of most TCR beta V segments. Altogether, 150 or so TCR beta chains were recorded as cytomegalovirus-associated.

V lost 4 bases and J 0 bases, leaving 15 bases between the germline ends. The germline V gene encodes CDR1 MNHNS and CDR2 SASEGT. The CDR3 consists of 17 residues. At sampling all donors were nominally healthy, likely with unrecorded immune exposures. 13 Jbeta primers and 60 Vbeta primers were used for the PCR. Generated by immunoSEQ multiplex PCR, the TCRdb table keeps only in-frame clones and is missing some. The table records under 150,000 clones, approximately 81% of them present only once. This chain uses TRBV6-1 with TRBJ1-4; no reliable D call. The source of this sequence is a young man in good health and CMV-seronegative. The sample taken for sequencing was PBMCs. The CDR3 bases are TGTGCCAGCAGTGGCACCGGGATCCTTGCAACTAATGAAAAACTGTTTTTT. Protein product: CASSGTGILATNEKLFF.